The clone carrying this TCR beta chain was detected once. Its antigen is still unknown. Described time point: baseline, week 1 (first vaccination visit). The sample's treatment: pre-vaccination baseline after standard-of-care therapy. Assay used: immunoSEQ multiplex PCR; TCRdb lists only in-frame clones, some missing. The sample has approximately 15,000 clones; around 95% are singletons. Germline V gene lookup returns CDR1 LNHDA and CDR2 SQIVND (reference sequence). The CDR3 runs 15 residues. The trim removed 5 bases at V and 1 base at J, leaving 7 bases unmatched. This entry belongs to a study of a mutant IDH1 vaccine in newly diagnosed glioma. Study background: Sex among treated patients split about 60% male, roughly 38% female; mean age was approximately 40 years. Most patients had received both radiotherapy and temozolomide, the prior options being radiotherapy, temozolomide, or both. General study points: Changes to the top peripheral T cell clonotypes appeared unrelated to pseudoprogression. There were vaccine-induced immune responses in roughly 93% of the patients.

This specimen consisted of peripheral blood mononuclear cells (PBMCs), obtained from a glioma patient treated with radiotherapy, temozolomide or both. This clonotype originated in a woman aged 18 to 35 with glioma. Some clones in this sample may be carry-over from other donors' samples. The chain carries TRBV19 and TRBJ2-7; TRBD2 agrees at 8 bases. This CDR3 reads CASSLTGTRSYEQYF. For the CDR3, the DNA is TGTGCCAGTAGTCTAACCGGGACTAGGTCCTACGAGCAGTACTTC.